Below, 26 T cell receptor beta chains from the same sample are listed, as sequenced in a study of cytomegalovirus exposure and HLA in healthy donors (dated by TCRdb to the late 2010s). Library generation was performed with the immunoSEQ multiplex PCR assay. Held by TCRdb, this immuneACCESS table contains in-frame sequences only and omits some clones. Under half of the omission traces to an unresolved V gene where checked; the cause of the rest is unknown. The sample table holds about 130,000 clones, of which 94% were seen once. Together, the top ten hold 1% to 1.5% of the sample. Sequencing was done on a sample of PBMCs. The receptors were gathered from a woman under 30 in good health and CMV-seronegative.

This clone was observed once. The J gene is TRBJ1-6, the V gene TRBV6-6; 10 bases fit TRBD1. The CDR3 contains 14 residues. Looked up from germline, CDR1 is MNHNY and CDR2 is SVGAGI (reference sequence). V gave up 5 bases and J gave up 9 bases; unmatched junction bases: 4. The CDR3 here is CASSRDRGGSPLHF. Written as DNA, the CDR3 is TGTGCCAGCAGTAGGGACAGGGGCGGTTCACCCCTCCACTTT.

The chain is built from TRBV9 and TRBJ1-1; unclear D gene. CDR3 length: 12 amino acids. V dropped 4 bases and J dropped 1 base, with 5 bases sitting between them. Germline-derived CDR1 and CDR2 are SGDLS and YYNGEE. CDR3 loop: CASSPSNTEAFF. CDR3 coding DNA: TGTGCCAGCAGCCCCTCGAACACTGAAGCTTTCTTT.

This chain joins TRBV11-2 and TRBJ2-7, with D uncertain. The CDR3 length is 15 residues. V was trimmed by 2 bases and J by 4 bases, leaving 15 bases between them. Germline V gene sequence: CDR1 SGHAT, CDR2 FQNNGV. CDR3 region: CASSLTSTGSYEQYF. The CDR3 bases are TGTGCCAGCAGCTTAACGAGCACCGGTAGTTACGAGCAGTACTTC.

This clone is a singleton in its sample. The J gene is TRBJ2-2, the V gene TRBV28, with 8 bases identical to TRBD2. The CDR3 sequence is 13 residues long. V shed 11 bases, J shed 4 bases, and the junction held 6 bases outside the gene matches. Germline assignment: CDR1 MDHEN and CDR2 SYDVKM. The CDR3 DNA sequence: TGTGCCTATGAAGCGGGAGTCACCGGGGAGCTGTTTTTT. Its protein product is CAYEAGVTGELFF.

Written as DNA, the CDR3 is TGTGCCAAAGGGACTCTTAAGAACACCGGGGAGCTGTTTTTT. This encodes CAKGTLKNTGELFF. V usage is TRBV7-9 and J usage is TRBJ2-2; D possibly corresponds to TRBD2 (6 bases). Germline V lookup: CDR1 SEHNR, CDR2 FQNEAQ (reference sequence). The CDR3 is made up of 14 amino acids. V lost 10 bases to trimming and J lost 1 base, with 13 bases between them.

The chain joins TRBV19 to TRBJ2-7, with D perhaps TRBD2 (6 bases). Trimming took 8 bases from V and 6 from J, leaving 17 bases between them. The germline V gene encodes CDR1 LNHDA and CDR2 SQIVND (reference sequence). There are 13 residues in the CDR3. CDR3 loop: CASRSRESSEQYF. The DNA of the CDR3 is TGTGCCAGTCGTTCACGGGAGAGTTCCGAGCAGTACTTC.

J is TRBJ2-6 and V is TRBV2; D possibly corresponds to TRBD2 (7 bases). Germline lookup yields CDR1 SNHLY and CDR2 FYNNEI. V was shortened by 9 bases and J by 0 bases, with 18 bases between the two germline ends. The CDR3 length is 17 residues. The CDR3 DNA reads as TGTGCCAGGACGAGGGGGGGGCAGAGCTCTGGGGCCAACGTCCTGACTTTC. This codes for CARTRGGQSSGANVLTF.

CDR3 sequence reads: CAWRLAGATDTQYF. In DNA, the CDR3 is TGTGCCTGGAGACTAGCGGGGGCAACAGATACGCAGTATTTT. The V and J genes are TRBV30 and TRBJ2-3; 11 bases match TRBD2. CDR1 is GTSNPN, CDR2 SVGIG, per germline (reference sequence). The CDR3 extends over 14 amino acids. V lost 3 bases to trimming and J lost 3 bases; unmatched junction nucleotides: 2. Filled out from reference TRBV30 and TRBJ2-3, the complete variable domain reads SQTIHQWPATLVQPVGSPLSLECTVEGTSNPNLYWYRQAAGRGLQLLFYSVGIGQISSEVPQNLSASRPQDRQFILSSKKLLLSDSGFYLCAWRLAGATDTQYFGPGTRLTVL.

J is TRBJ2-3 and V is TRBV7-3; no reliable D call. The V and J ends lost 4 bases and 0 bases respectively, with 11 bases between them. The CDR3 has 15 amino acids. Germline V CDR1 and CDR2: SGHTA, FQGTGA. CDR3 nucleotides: TGTGCCAGCAGCTACCAGGCTACTAGCACAGATACGCAGTATTTT. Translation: CASSYQATSTDTQYF.

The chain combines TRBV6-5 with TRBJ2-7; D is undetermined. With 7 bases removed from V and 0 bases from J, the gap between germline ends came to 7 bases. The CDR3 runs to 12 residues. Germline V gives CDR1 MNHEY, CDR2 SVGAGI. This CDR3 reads CASISNSYEQYF. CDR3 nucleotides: TGTGCCAGCATTTCAAACTCCTACGAGCAGTACTTC.

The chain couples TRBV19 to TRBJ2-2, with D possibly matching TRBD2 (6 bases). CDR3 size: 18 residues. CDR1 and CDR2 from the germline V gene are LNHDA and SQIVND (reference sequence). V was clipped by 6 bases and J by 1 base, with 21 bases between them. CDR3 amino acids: CASRRSFVVAENTGELFF. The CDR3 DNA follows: TGTGCCAGTAGACGGTCCTTCGTCGTAGCGGAGAACACCGGGGAGCTGTTTTTT.

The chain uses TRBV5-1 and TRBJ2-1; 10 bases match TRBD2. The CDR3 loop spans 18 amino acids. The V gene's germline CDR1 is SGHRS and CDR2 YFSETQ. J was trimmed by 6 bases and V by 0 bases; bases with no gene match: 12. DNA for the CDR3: TGCGCCAGCAGCTTGGGGTCGTCAGCGGGGGGGCTTATCAATGAGCAGTTCTTC. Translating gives CASSLGSSAGGLINEQFF.

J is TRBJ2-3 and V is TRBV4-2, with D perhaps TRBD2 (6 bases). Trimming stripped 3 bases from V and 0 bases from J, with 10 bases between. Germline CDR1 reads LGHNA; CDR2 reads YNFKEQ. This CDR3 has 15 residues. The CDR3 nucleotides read TGTGCCAGCAGCCACCGGGGGACTAGCACAGATACGCAGTATTTT. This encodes CASSHRGTSTDTQYF.

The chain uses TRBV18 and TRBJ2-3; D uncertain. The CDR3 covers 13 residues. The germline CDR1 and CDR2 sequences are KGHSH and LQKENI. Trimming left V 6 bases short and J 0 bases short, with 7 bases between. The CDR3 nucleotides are TGTGCCAGCTCTCCTTCTAGCACAGATACGCAGTATTTT. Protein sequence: CASSPSSTDTQYF.

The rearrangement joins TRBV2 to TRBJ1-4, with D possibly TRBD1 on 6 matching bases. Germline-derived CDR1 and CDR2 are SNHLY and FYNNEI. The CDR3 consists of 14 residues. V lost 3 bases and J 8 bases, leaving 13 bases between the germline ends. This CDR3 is CASSEEQGLEKLFF. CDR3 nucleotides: TGTGCCAGCAGTGAGGAACAGGGTTTGGAAAAACTGTTTTTT.

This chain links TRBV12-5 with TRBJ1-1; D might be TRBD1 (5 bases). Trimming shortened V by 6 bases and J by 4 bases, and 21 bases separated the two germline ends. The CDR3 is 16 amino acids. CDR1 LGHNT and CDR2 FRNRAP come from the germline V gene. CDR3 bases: TGTGCTAGTGGGGGTAACTGGGGAGGGGCTGGCACTGAAGCTTTCTTT. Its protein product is CASGGNWGGAGTEAFF.

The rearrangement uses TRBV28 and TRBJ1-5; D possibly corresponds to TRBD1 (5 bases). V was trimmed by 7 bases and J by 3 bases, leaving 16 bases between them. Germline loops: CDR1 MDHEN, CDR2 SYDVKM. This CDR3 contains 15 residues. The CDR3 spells CASISYAGINQPQHF. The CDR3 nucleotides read TGTGCCAGCATAAGCTATGCAGGGATCAATCAGCCCCAGCATTTT. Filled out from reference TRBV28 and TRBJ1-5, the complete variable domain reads DVKVTQSSRYLVKRTGEKVFLECVQDMDHENMFWYRQDPGLGLRLIYFSYDVKMKEKGDIPEGYSVSREKKERFSLILESASTNQTSMYLCASISYAGINQPQHFGDGTRLSIL.

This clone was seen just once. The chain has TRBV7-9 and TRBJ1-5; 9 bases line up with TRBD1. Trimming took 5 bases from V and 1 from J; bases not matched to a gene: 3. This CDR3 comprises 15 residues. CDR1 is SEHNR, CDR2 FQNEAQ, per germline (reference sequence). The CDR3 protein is CASSPDRGSNQPQHF. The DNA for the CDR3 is TGTGCCAGCAGCCCAGACAGGGGGAGCAATCAGCCCCAGCATTTT.

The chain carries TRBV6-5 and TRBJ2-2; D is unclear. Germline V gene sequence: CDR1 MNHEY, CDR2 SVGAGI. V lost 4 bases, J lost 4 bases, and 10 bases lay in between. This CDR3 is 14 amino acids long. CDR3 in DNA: TGTGCCAGCAGTTCCGAGATTACCACCGGGGAGCTGTTTTTT. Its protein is CASSSEITTGELFF.

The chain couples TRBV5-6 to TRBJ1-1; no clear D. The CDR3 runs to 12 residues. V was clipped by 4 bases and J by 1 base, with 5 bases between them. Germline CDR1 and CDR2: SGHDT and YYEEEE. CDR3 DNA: TGTGCCAGCAGCCGGGGGAACACTGAAGCTTTCTTT. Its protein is CASSRGNTEAFF.

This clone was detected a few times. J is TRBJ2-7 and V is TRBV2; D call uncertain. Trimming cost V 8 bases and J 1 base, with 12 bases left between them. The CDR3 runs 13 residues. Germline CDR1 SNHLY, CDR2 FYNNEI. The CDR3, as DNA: TGTGCCAGCGGGTTTCAGAGGTCCTACGAGCAGTACTTC. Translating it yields CASGFQRSYEQYF.

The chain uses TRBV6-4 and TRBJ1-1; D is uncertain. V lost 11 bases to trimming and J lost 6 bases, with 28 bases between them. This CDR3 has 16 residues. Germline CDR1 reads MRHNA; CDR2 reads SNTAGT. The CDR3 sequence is CAAEETDSQQIPEAFF. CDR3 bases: TGTGCCGCCGAAGAGACGGATAGCCAACAAATCCCTGAAGCTTTCTTT.

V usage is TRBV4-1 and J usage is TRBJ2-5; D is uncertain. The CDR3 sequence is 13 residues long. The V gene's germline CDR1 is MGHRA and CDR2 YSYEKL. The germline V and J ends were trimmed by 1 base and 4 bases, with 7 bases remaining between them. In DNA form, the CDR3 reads TGCGCCAGCAGCCAAGGAGGTTTAGAGACCCAGTACTTC. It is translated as CASSQGGLETQYF.

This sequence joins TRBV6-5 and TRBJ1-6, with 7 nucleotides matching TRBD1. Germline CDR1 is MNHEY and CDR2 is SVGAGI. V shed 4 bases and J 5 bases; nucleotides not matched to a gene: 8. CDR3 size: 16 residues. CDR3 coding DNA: TGTGCCAGCAGTTTTAGGGGGCTTGGTAATAATTCACCCCTCCACTTT. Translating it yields CASSFRGLGNNSPLHF.

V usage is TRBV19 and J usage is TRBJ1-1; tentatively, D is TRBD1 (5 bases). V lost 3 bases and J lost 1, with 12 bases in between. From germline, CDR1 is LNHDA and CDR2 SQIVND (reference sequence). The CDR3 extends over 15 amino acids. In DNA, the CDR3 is TGTGCCAGTAGTATCCAGGGCAGACAGAACACTGAAGCTTTCTTT. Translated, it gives CASSIQGRQNTEAFF. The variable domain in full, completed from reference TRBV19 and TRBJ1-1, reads DGGITQSPKYLFRKEGQNVTLSCEQNLNHDAMYWYRQDPGQGLRLIYYSQIVNDFQKGDIAEGYSVSREKKESFPLTVTSAQKNPTAFYLCASSIQGRQNTEAFFGQGTRLTVV.

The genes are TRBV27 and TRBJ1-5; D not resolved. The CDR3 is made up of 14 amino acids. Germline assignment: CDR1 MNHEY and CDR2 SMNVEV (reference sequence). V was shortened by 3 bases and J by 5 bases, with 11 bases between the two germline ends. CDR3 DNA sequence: TGTGCCAGCAGTTTCGCAGGACTTCATCAGCCCCAGCATTTT. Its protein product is CASSFAGLHQPQHF.